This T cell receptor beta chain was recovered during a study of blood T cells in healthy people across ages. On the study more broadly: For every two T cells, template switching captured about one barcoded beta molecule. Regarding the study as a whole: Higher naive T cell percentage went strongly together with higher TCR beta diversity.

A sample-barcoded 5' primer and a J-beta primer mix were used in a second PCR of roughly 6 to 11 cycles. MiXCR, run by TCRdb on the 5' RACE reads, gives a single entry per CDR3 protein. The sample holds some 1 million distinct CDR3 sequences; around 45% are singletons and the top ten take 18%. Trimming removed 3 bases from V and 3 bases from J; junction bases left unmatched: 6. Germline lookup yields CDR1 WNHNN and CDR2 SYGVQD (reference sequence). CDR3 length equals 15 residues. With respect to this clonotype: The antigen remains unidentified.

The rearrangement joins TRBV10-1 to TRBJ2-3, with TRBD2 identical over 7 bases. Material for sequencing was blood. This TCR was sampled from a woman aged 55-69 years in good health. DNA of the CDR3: TGCGCCAGCAGTGACCCCCGAGCGGGAACAGATACGCAGTATTTT. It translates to CASSDPRAGTDTQYF.